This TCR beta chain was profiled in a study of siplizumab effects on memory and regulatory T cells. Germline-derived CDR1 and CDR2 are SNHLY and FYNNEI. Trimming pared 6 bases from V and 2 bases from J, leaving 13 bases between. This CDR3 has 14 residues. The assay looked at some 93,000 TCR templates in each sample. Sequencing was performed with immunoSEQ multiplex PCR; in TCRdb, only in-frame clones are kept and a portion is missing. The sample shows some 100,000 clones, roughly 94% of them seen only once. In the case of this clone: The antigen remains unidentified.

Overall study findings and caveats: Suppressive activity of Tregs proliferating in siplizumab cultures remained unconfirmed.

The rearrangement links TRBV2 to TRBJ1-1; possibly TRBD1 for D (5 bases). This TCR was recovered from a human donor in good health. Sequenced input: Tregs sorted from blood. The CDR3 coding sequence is TGTGCCAGCAGCCAAGGGGTGGGCAACACTGAAGCTTTCTTT. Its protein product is CASSQGVGNTEAFF.